A single count supports the clone carrying this TCR beta chain. The antigen remains unidentified. The data are from a study of CD8 T cells in Susac syndrome. General study results and limits: As acknowledged by the study, its TCR sequencing and HLA analysis included a relatively small number of individuals.

The length of the CDR3 is 14 residues. Germline assignment: CDR1 SGHDT and CDR2 YYEEEE. V shed 7 bases and J shed 4 bases, with 18 bases lying between them. Blood CD8+ and CD4+ T cells underwent high-throughput TCR beta sequencing. Random hexamers were used to reverse transcribe an amount of roughly 0.45 to 1 ug RNA. The method of amplification for TCR beta CDR3 was immunoSEQ multiplex PCR, covering 54 Vbeta and 13 Jbeta. TCRdb itself ran the immunoSEQ multiplex PCR reads through MiXCR, one entry per CDR3 protein. The data show 150,000 to 200,000 distinct CDR3 sequences, about 95% seen once. The sequence was collected from a human donor with multiple sclerosis. The V and J genes are TRBV5-6 and TRBJ2-7; a weak D match, TRBD1 (6 bases). Source material: CD8+ T cells from PBMCs. CDR3 amino acids: CASEQGPLTYEQYF. The CDR3 DNA is TGTGCCAGCGAACAGGGACCCCTAACTTACGAGCAGTACTTC.